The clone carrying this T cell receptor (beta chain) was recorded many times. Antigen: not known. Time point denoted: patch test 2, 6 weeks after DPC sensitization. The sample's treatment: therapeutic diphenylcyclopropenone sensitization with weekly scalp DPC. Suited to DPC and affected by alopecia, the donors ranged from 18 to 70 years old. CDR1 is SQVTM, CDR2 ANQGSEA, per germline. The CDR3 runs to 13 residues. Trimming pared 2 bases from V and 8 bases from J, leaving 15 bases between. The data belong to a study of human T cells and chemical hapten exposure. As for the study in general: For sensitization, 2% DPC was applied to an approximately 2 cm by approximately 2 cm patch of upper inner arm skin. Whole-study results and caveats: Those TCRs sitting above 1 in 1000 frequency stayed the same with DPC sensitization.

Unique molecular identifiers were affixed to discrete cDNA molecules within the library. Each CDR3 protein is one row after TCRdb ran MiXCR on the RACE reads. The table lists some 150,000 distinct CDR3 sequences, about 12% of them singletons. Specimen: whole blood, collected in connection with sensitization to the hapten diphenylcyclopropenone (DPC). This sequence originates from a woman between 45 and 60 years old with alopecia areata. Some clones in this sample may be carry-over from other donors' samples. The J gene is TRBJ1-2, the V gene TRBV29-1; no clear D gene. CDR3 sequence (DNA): TGCAGCGTTGAAAGATCGGGGTTTCAAGGCTACACCTTC. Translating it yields CSVERSGFQGYTF.